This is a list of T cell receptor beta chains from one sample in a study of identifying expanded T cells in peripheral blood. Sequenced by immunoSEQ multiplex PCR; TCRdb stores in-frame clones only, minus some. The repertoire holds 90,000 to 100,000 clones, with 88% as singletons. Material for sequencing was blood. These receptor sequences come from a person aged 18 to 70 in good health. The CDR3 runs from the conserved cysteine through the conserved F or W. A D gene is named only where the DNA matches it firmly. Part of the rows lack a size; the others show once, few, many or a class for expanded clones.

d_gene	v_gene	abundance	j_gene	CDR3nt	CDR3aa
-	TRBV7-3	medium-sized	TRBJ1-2	TGTGCCAGCAGCCTTGAAGCCGGCGCTGGGTATGGCTACACCTTC	CASSLEAGAGYGYTF
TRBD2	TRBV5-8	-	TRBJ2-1	TGTGCCAGCAGCTTGTCAGGACTAGCGGAACCTATTATCTCCTACAATGAGCAGTTCTTC	CASSLSGLAEPIISYNEQFF
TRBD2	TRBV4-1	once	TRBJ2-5	TGCGCCAGCAGCCAATCCCGACAAGCGGGAGGTAGGGAGACCCAGTACTTC	CASSQSRQAGGRETQYF
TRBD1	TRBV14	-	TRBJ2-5	TGTGCCAGCAGCCAACCTCAGGGGGCTGGGGAGACCCAGTACTTC	CASSQPQGAGETQYF
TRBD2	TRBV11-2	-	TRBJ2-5	TGTGCCAGCAGCTTAGTAGAGCGGGGGGCCCAAGAGACCCAGTACTTC	CASSLVERGAQETQYF
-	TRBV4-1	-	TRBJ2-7	TGCGCCAGCAGCCAATCCCTAAAGGGGCAGTCCCCGTCCTACGAGCAGTACTTC	CASSQSLKGQSPSYEQYF
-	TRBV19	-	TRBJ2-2	TGTGCCAGTAGTAGGAGGGGGCTTTATTCCGGGGAGCTGTTTTTT	CASSRRGLYSGELFF
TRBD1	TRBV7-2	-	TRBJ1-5	TGTGCCAGCAGCCAGGGACAGGGCGGTCAGCCCCAGCATTTT	CASSQGQGGQPQHF
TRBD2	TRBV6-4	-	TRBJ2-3	TGTGCCAGCAGTGAGCTAGCGGGGGGGGATACGCAGTATTTT	CASSELAGGDTQYF
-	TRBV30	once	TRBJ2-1	TGTGCCTGGAGTGTGGCTTTCGGGACGGGCAATGAGCAGTTCTTC	CAWSVAFGTGNEQFF
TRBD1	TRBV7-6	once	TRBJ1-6	TGTGCCAGCAGCGCGACAGGGTATGGTTATTCACCCCTCCACTTT	CASSATGYGYSPLHF
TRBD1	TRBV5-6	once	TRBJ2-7	TGTGCCAGCAGCTTGACAGGGGTAAAGTACTTC	CASSLTGVKYF
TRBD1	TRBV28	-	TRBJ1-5	TGTGCCAGCAGTTCGGGGACAGGGGACCTCTCAGGCCAGCCCCAGCATTTT	CASSSGTGDLSGQPQHF
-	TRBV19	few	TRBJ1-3	TGTGCCAGTACCCACACCGCTGGAAACACCATATATTTT	CASTHTAGNTIYF
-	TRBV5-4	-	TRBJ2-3	TGTGCCAGCAGGGTCTCTAGAGGGGGGGATACGCAGTATTTT	CASRVSRGGDTQYF
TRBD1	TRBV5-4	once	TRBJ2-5	TGTGCCAGCACCTCCCCGCCGGGACAGGGGTCAGAGACCCAGTACTTC	CASTSPPGQGSETQYF
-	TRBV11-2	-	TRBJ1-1	TGTGCCAGCAGCTTAGGTGGGGGCAGCGGACGACAGCGTGTCTTT	CASSLGGGSGRQRVF
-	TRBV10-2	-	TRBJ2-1	TGCGCCAGCCTGACGGGGGCCGCTGGGTTGGTCTCCTACAATGAGCAGTTCTTC	CASLTGAAGLVSYNEQFF
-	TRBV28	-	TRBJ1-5	TGTGCCAGCAGCAACCTGGCCTCGGGAGGCAATCAGCCCCAGCATTTT	CASSNLASGGNQPQHF
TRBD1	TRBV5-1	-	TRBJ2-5	TGCGCCAGCAGCGCCGGGACAGGGGGCAACGTGGAGACCCAGTACTTC	CASSAGTGGNVETQYF
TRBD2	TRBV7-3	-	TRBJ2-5	TGTGCCAGCAGCCCGTCGCGGGGGGTGGAGACCCAGTACTTC	CASSPSRGVETQYF
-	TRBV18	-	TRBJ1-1	TGTGCCAGCTCACCAGCGGTTGTGAACACTGAAGCTTTCTTT	CASSPAVVNTEAFF
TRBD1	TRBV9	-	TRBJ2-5	TGTGCCAGCAGCGCGAGACAGGGAATCGGGCAAGAGACCCAGTACTTC	CASSARQGIGQETQYF
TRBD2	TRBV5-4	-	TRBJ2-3	TGTGCCAGCAGCTTGTGGCTAGCGGGAGGGGCAGATACGCAGTATTTT	CASSLWLAGGADTQYF
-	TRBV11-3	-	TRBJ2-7	TGTGCCAGCAGCCCCCTGGGGCAGACCTACGAGCAGTACTTC	CASSPLGQTYEQYF
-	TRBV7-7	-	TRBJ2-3	TGTGCCAGCAGCCCTGGGGCAGGGGTCACAGATACGCAGTATTTT	CASSPGAGVTDTQYF
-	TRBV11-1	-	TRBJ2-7	TGTGCCAGCAGCTTAGAGGGGCCTGTGTACGAGCAGTACTTC	CASSLEGPVYEQYF
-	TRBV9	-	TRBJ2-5	TGTGCCAGCAGCCAGAGGGGGACTTTAGAGACCCAGTACTTC	CASSQRGTLETQYF
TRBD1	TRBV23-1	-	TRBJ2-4	TGCGCCAGCAGTCAATCAAGGGACAGGGTGAACATTCAGTACTTC	CASSQSRDRVNIQYF
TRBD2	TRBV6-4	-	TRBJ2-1	TGTGCCAGCAGTACCTCTAGCGGGGGGAGGAATGAGCAGTTCTTC	CASSTSSGGRNEQFF
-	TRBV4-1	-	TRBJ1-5	TGCGCCAGCAGCCAAGATCTAAGCAGGGATCAGCCCCAGCATTTT	CASSQDLSRDQPQHF
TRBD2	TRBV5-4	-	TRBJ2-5	TGTGCCAGCAGCTTGGGGCGGGAGGGCATCGAGACCCAGTACTTC	CASSLGREGIETQYF
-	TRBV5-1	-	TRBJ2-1	TGCGCCAGCAGCTTGGGATCTGGGACTGGTCTTTCGGTGGAGCAGTTCTTC	CASSLGSGTGLSVEQFF
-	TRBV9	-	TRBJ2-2	TGTGCCAGCAGCGTAGGAGGGGGGAACACCGGGGAGCTGTTTTTT	CASSVGGGNTGELFF
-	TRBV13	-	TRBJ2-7	TGTGCCAGCAGCCGGGGACCTCCTGGTGAAAAGCAGTACTTC	CASSRGPPGEKQYF
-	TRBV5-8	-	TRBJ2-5	TGTGCCAGCAGCTTCGGGCGGGGAACCGTAGGGGGCCAGTACTTC	CASSFGRGTVGGQYF
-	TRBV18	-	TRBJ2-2	TGTGCCAGCTCACCCTTGACCGGGGAGCTGTTTTTT	CASSPLTGELFF
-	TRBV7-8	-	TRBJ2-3	TGTGCCAGCAGCTTAGGAATAGGGAGCACAGATACGCAGTATTTT	CASSLGIGSTDTQYF
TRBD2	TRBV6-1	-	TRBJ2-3	TGTGCCAGCAGTCATAGCGGGAAAAACACAGATACGCAGTATTTT	CASSHSGKNTDTQYF
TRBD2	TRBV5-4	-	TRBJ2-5	TGTGCCAGCAGCCCCCTCGGGAGGGCCGAGACCCAGTACTTC	CASSPLGRAETQYF
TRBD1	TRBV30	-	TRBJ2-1	TGTGCCTGGAGTCCCACAGGGGTCGAGCAGTTCTTC	CAWSPTGVEQFF
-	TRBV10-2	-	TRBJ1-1	TGCGCCTCCTTCACTCGTTTCGGCGGGGCCACTGAAGCTTTCTTT	CASFTRFGGATEAFF